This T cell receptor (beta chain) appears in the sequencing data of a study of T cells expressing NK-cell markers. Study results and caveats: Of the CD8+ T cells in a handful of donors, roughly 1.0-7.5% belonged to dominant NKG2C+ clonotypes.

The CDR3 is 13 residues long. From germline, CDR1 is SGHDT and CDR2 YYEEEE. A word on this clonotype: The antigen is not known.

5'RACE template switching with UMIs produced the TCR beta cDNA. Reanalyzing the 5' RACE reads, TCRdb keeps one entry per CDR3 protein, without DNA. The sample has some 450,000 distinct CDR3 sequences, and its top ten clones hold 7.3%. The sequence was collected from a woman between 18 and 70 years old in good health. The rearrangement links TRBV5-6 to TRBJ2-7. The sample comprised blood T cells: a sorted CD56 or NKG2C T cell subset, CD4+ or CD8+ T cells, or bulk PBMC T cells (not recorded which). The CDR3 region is CASSLDLSYEQYF.